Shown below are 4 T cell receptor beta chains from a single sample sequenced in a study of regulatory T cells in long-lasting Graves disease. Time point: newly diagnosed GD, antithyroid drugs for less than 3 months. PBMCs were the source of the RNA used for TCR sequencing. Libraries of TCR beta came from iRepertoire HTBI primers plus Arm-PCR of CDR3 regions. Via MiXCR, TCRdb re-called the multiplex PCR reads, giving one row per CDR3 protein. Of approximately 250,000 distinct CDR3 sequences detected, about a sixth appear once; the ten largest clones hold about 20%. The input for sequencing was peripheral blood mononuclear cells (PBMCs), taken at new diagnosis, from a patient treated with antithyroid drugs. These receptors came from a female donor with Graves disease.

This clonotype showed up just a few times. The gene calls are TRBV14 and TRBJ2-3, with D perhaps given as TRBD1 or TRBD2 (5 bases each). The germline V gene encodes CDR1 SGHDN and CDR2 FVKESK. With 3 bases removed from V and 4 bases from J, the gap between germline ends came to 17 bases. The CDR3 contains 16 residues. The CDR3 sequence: CASSHTRDLASDTQYF. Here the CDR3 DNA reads TGTGCCAGCAGCCATACCCGGGACCTCGCCTCAGATACGCAGTATTTT. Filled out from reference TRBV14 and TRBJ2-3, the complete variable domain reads EAGVTQFPSHSVIEKGQTVTLRCDPISGHDNLYWYRRVMGKEIKFLLHFVKESKQDESGMPNNRFLAERTGGTYSTLKVQPAELEDSGVYFCASSHTRDLASDTQYFGPGTRLTVL.

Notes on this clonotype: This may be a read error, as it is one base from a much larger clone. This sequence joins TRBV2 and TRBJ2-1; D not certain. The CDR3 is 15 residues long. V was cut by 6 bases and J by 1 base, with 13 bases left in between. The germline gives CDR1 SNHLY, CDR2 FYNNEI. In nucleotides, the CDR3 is TGTGCCAGCAGCCCTGGCGGAACTTCCTACAATGAGCAGTTCTTC. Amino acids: CASSPGGTSYNEQFF.

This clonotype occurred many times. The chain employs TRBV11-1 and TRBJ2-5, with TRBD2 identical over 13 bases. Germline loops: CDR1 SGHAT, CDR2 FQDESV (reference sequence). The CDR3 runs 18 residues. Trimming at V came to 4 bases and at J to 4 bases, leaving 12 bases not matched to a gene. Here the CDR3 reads CASSSGLAGESWSETQYF. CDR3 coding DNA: TGTGCCAGCAGCTCAGGACTAGCGGGAGAATCGTGGTCAGAGACCCAGTACTTC.

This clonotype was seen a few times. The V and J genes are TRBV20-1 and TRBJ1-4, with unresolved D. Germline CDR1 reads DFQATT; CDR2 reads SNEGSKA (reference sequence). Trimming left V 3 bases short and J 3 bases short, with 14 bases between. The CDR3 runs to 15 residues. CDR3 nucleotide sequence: TGCAGTGCTAGGGGCGGACGGTCGGCTAATGAAAAACTGTTTTTT. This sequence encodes CSARGGRSANEKLFF.